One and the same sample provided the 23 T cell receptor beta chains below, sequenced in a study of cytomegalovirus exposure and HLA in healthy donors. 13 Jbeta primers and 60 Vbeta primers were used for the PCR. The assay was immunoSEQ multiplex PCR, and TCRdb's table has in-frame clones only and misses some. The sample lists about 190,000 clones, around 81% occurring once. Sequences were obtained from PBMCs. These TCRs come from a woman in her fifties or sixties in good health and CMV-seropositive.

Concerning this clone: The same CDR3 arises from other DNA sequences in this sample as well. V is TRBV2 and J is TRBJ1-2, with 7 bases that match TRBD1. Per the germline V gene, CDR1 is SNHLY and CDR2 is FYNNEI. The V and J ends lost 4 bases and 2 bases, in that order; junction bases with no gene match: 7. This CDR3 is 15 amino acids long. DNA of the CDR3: TGTGCCAGCAGTGCAGACACAGGGGCCAACTATGGCTACACCTTC. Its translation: CASSADTGANYGYTF.

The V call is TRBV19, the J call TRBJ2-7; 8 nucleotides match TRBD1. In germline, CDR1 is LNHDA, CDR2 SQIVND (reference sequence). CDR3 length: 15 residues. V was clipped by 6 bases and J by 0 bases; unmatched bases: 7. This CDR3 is CASRARTGSSYEQYF. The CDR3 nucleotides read TGTGCCAGTAGGGCACGGACAGGGAGCTCCTACGAGCAGTACTTC.

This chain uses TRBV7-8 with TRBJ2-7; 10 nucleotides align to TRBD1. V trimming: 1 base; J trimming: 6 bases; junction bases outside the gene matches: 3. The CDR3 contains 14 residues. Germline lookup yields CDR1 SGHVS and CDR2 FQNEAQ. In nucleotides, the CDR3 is TGTGCCAGCAGCTTAGGGGACAGGGGTGGCGAGCAGTACTTC. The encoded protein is CASSLGDRGGEQYF.

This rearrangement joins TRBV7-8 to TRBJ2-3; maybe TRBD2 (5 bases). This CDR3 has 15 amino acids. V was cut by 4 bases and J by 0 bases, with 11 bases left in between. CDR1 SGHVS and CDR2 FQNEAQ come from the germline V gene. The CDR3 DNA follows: TGTGCCAGCAGCTCCGGACTGACTAGCACAGATACGCAGTATTTT. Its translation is CASSSGLTSTDTQYF. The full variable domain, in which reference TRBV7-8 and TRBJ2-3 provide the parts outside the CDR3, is GAGVSQSPRYKVAKRGQDVALRCDPISGHVSLFWYQQALGQGPEFLTYFQNEAQLDKSGLPSDRFFAERPEGSVSTLKIQRTQQEDSAVYLCASSSGLTSTDTQYFGPGTRLTVL.

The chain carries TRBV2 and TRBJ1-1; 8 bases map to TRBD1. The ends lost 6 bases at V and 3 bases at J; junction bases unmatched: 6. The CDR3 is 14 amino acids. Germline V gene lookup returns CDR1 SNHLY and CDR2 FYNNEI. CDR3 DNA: TGTGCCAGCAGCGAGGACAGGGCTTACACTGAAGCTTTCTTT. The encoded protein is CASSEDRAYTEAFF.

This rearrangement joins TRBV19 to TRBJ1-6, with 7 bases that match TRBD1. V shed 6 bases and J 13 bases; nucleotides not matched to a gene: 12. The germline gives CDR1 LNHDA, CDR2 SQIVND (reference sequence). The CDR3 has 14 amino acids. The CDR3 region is CASRIGQDGLPLHF. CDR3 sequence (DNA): TGTGCCAGTAGGATCGGACAGGATGGACTGCCCCTCCACTTT.

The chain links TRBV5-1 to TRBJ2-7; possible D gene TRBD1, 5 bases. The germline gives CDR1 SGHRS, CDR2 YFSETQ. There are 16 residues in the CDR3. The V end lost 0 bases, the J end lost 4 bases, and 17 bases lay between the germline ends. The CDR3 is CASSLAQGRASYEQYF. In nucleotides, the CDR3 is TGCGCCAGCAGCTTGGCTCAAGGCAGGGCGAGTTACGAGCAGTACTTC.

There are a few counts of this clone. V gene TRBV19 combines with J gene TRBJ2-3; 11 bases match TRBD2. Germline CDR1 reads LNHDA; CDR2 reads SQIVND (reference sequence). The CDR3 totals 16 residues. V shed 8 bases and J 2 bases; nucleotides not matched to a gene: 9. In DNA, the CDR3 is TGTGCCAGTTCCCCGGGACTAGCGGCTAACACAGATACGCAGTATTTT. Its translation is CASSPGLAANTDTQYF.

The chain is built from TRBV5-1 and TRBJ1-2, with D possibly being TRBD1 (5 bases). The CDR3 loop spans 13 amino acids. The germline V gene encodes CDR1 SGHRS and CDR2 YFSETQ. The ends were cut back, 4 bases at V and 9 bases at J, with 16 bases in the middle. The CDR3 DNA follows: TGCGCCAGCAGCCTTATCCCACAGGACCGCTACACCTTC. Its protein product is CASSLIPQDRYTF.

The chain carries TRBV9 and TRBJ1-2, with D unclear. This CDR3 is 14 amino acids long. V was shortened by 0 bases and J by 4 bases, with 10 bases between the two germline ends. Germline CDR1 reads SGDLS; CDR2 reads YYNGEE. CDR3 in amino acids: CASSVVHGTYGYTF. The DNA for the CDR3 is TGTGCCAGCAGCGTAGTTCACGGTACCTATGGCTACACCTTC.

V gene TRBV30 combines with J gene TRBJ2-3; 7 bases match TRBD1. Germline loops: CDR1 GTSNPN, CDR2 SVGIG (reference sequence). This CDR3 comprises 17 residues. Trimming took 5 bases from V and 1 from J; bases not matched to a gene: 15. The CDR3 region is CAWSGTARSRGTDTQYF. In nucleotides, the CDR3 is TGTGCCTGGTCCGGGACAGCCAGATCACGGGGCACAGATACGCAGTATTTT.

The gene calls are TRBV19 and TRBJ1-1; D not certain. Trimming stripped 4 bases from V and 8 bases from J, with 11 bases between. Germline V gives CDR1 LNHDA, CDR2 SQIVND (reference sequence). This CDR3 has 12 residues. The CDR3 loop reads CASSTAGVEAFF. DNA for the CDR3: TGTGCCAGTAGTACCGCGGGAGTGGAAGCTTTCTTT.

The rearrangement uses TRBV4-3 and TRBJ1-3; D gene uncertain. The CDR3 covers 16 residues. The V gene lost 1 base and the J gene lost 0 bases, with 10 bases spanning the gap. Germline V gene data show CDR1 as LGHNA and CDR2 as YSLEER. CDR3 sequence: CASSQALDTSGNTIYF. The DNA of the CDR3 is TGCGCCAGCAGCCAAGCTTTAGATACCTCTGGAAACACCATATATTTT.

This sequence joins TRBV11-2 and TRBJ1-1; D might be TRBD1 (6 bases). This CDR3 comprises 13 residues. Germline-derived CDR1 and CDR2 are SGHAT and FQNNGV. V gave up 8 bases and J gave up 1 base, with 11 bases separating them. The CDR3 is CASYATGNTEAFF. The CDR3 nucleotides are TGTGCCAGCTACGCGACAGGGAACACTGAAGCTTTCTTT.

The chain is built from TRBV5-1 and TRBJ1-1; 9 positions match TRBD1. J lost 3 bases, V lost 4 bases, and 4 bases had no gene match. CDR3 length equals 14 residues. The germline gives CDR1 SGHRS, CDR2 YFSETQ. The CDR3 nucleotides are TGCGCCAGCAGCCAGCGGACAGGGGACACTGAAGCTTTCTTT. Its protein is CASSQRTGDTEAFF.

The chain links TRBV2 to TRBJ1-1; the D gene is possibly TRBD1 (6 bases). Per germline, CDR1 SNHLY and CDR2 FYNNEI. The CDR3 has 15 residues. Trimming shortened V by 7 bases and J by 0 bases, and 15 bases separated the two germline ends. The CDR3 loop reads CASNRRQAMNTEAFF. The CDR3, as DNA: TGTGCCAGCAACCGAAGACAGGCTATGAACACTGAAGCTTTCTTT.

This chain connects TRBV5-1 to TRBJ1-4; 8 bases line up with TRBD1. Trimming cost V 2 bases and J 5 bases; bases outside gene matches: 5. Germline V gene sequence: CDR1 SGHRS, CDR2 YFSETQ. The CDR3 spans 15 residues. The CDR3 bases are TGCGCCAGCAGCTTAACGGACAGGGTAAATGAAAAACTGTTTTTT. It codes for CASSLTDRVNEKLFF.

The CDR3 is CASSLEGTHTGELFF. In DNA, the CDR3 is TGCGCCAGCAGCTTGGAGGGGACACACACCGGGGAGCTGTTTTTT. The rearrangement links TRBV5-1 to TRBJ2-2; tentatively, D is TRBD1 (6 bases). Trimming shortened V by 0 bases and J by 3 bases, and 9 bases separated the two germline ends. This CDR3 has 15 residues. Germline values: CDR1 SGHRS, CDR2 YFSETQ.

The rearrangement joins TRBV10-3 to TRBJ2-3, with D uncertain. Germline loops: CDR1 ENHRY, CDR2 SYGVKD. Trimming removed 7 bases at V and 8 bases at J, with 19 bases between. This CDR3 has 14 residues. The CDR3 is CAITRSLEDSTQYF. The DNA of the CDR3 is TGTGCCATCACTCGGTCGCTAGAGGATAGTACGCAGTATTTT.

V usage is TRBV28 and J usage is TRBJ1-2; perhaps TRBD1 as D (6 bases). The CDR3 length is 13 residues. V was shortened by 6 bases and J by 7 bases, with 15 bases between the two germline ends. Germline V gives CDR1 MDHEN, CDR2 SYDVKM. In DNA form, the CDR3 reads TGTGCCAGCAGACCACAGGGCAGGAGTGGCTACACCTTC. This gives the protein CASRPQGRSGYTF.

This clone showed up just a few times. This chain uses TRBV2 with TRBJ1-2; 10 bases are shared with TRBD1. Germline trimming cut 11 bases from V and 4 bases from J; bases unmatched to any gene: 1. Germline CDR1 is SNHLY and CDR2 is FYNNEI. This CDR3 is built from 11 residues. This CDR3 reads CAGDRGYGYTF. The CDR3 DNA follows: TGTGCCGGGGACAGGGGCTATGGCTACACCTTC.

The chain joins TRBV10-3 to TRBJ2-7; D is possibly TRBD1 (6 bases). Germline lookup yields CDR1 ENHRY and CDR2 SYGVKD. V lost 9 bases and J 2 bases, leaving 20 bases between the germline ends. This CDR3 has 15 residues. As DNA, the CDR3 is TGTGCCATTTCGCAGGGGCCTCACCAAACCTACGAGCAGTACTTC. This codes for CAISQGPHQTYEQYF.

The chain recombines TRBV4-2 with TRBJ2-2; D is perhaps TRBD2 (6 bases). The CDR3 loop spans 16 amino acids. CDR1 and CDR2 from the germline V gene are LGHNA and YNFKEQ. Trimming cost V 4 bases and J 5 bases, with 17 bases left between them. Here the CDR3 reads CASSREAGGGTGELFF. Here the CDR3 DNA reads TGTGCCAGCAGCCGGGAGGCCGGCGGTGGGACCGGGGAGCTGTTTTTT.